Sequencing of this T cell receptor (beta chain) was carried out in a study of response to subunit inactivated influenza vaccine (dated by TCRdb to between 2018 and 2020). Regarding the study in general: To follow how T cells responded to a trivalent subunit inactivated influenza vaccine, the researchers relied on deep quantitative profiling of the T cell receptor repertoire. The research as a whole found: It was suggested by the authors that each seasonal influenza vaccination may recruit only a limited number of new T cells.

The label giving this sample's time point can be read as: around 47 days after influenza vaccine administration. The junction shows trimming of 3 bases on V and 2 bases on J, plus 2 bases between the germline ends. Spanning cysteine to phenylalanine, the CDR3 consists of 11 amino acids. The retained sequence is limited to the CDR3, 33 bases, with the frame set at the first base. Looking up the germline V gene yields CDR1 MNHEY and CDR2 SVGEGT. This clonotype was seen more than once but under ten times. Its antigen has not been determined. Possible read error: a much larger clone is one base away. Library preparation used RT-PCR. The instrument given in TCRdb is Illumina HiSeq 2500. The public reads were quality trimmed at Q25 with fastp and then assembled into clones with MiXCR by TCRdb, keeping productive beta chains. Each entry is one CDR3 protein sequence, shown with its most common DNA and genes. This sample comprises 430,000 or so distinct CDR3 sequences, 9.5% to 12% of them detected only once. The ten biggest clones cover about an eighth of the sample.

The sequence joins TRBV6-2 or TRBV6-3 to TRBJ2-7, with the D gene not clear enough to name. This sequence was found in a man aged 50 to 60 who received an inactivated influenza vaccine. Donor details come from another sample of the same person, matched by shared clones. This material consisted of PBMCs from blood, taken roughly 47 days after vaccination. The CDR3 reads as follows: CASSYAYEQYF. The nucleotides are TGTGCCAGCAGTTATGCCTACGAGCAGTACTTC.